The rows below give T cell receptor beta chains drawn from one sample of a study of shared clonotypes between healthy human individuals. TCRdb's copy holds only in-frame clones and misses some; the assay was immunoSEQ multiplex PCR. The profile covers about 500,000 clones, with 77% appearing a single time and around 11% taken by the ten largest. The sequenced material came from PBMCs. These receptors were taken from a woman in her 40s in good health. Some clones in this sample may be carry-over from other donors' samples. CDR3s include the opening cysteine and the closing phenylalanine or tryptophan. Fields, in order: V gene, D gene, J gene, clone size, CDR3 protein, CDR3 DNA. A D gene is named only where the DNA matches it firmly. Some rows mark clone size as missing; the rest say once, few, many or name a class of expanded clone.

TRBV28	TRBD1	TRBJ1-6	NA	CAAQGASYNSPLHF	TGTGCCGCCCAGGGGGCGTCCTATAATTCACCCCTCCACTTT
TRBV4-1	TRBD2	TRBJ2-4	NA	CASSQEGLAGGLIQYF	TGCGCCAGCAGCCAAGAGGGACTAGCGGGAGGTCTCATTCAGTACTTC
TRBV5-6	NA	TRBJ2-7	NA	CASSEGRGRRSYEQYF	TGTGCCAGCAGCGAGGGTCGGGGGCGCCGGTCCTACGAGCAGTACTTC
TRBV9	TRBD2	TRBJ2-1	once	CASSFGTSGSHEQFF	TGTGCCAGCAGCTTCGGGACTAGCGGGAGCCATGAGCAGTTCTTC
TRBV28	NA	TRBJ1-5	NA	CASSLRRVGQPQHF	TGTGCCAGCAGTTTACGGAGGGTGGGACAGCCCCAGCATTTT
TRBV5-1	TRBD1	TRBJ1-1	NA	CASSQVRTGVMNTEAFF	TGCGCCAGCAGCCAAGTCCGGACAGGCGTGATGAACACTGAAGCTTTCTTT
TRBV28	NA	TRBJ2-7	NA	CASSQSLGEQYF	TGTGCCAGCAGCCAATCCTTAGGGGAGCAGTACTTC
TRBV5-1	NA	TRBJ1-1	NA	CASSLTVNTEAFF	TGCGCCAGCAGCTTGACGGTGAACACTGAAGCTTTCTTT
TRBV7-9	NA	TRBJ2-7	NA	CASSLVDYEQYF	TGTGCCAGCAGCTTAGTAGACTACGAGCAGTACTTC
TRBV9	NA	TRBJ1-1	many	CASSVATELNTEAFF	TGTGCCAGCAGCGTAGCGACAGAACTGAACACTGAAGCTTTCTTT
TRBV12-5	TRBD2	TRBJ2-1	once	CASTGGRYNEQFF	TGTGCTAGTACGGGGGGTAGGTACAATGAGCAGTTCTTC
TRBV29-1	NA	TRBJ2-3	NA	CSVGEGSRNTQYF	TGCAGCGTTGGGGAAGGCTCCCGCAATACGCAGTATTTT
TRBV18	NA	TRBJ2-5	NA	CASSPRVQNQETQYF	TGTGCCAGCTCACCACGGGTACAGAACCAAGAGACCCAGTACTTC
TRBV20-1	NA	TRBJ2-5	NA	CGRVDETQYF	TGCGGGAGAGTAGATGAGACCCAGTACTTC
TRBV18	TRBD2	TRBJ2-1	NA	CASSAGLAGDNEQFF	TGTGCCAGCTCAGCAGGACTAGCGGGAGACAATGAGCAGTTCTTC
TRBV27	NA	TRBJ1-1	NA	CATIGVSTEAFF	TGTGCCACCATTGGTGTTAGCACTGAAGCTTTCTTT
TRBV30	NA	TRBJ1-1	NA	CAWSAGIPEAFF	TGTGCCTGGAGTGCAGGGATACCTGAGGCTTTCTTT
TRBV6-5	NA	TRBJ2-7	NA	CASRGTTYEQYF	TGTGCCAGCCGGGGTACCACCTACGAGCAGTACTTC
TRBV28	NA	TRBJ1-4	many	CASSLRFKREEKLFF	TGTGCCAGCAGTTTACGGTTCAAACGGGAGGAAAAACTGTTTTTT
TRBV7-9	TRBD1	TRBJ2-6	NA	CASSLARGDRVYGANVLTF	TGTGCCAGCAGCTTAGCCCGTGGGGACAGGGTATACGGGGCCAACGTCCTGACTTTC
TRBV6-1	NA	TRBJ2-5	once	CASSDRKGGRVQETQYF	TGTGCCAGCAGTGATAGGAAGGGGGGAAGGGTTCAAGAGACCCAGTACTTC
TRBV5-1	NA	TRBJ2-6	few	CASSLAGGSLGLTF	TGCGCCAGCAGCTTGGCGGGCGGCTCCCTCGGCCTGACTTTC
TRBV29-1	NA	TRBJ2-5	NA	CSVDDPAETQYF	TGCAGCGTTGATGACCCGGCAGAGACCCAGTACTTC
TRBV7-2	TRBD1	TRBJ2-5	NA	CASSPDRSQETQYF	TGTGCCAGCAGCCCGGACAGGTCACAAGAGACCCAGTACTTC
TRBV9	NA	TRBJ2-2	NA	CASSANRASSDTGELFF	TGTGCCAGCAGCGCAAACAGGGCTAGTTCGGACACCGGGGAGCTGTTTTTT
TRBV7-9	TRBD2	TRBJ2-7	NA	CASTSAGNYYEQYF	TGTGCCAGCACCTCAGCGGGAAATTACTACGAGCAGTACTTC
TRBV28	TRBD2	TRBJ2-1	NA	CASRGTSGYNEQFF	TGTGCCAGCAGGGGGACTAGCGGTTACAATGAGCAGTTCTTC
TRBV11-3	TRBD2	TRBJ2-1	NA	CASSPGTSGRADEQFF	TGTGCCAGCAGTCCCGGGACTAGCGGGAGGGCCGATGAGCAGTTCTTC
TRBV13	NA	TRBJ1-1	NA	CASSFLGVGEVTEAFF	TGTGCCAGCAGCTTTTTGGGGGTAGGGGAGGTCACTGAAGCTTTCTTT
TRBV18	NA	TRBJ1-1	NA	CASSHIGGIQSHEAFF	TGTGCCAGCTCTCATATCGGGGGTATACAGTCCCATGAAGCTTTCTTT
TRBV19	NA	TRBJ2-7	many	CASSLPLARRSEQYF	TGTGCCAGTAGTTTACCCCTAGCTCGGAGGAGCGAGCAGTACTTC
TRBV28	TRBD1	TRBJ1-4	NA	CASSLLQGPTNEKLFF	TGTGCCAGCAGTTTGTTACAGGGGCCTACTAATGAAAAACTGTTTTTT
TRBV4-3	TRBD2	TRBJ2-7	once	CASSPGVAGGYEQYF	TGCGCCAGCAGCCCCGGGGTAGCGGGGGGCTACGAGCAGTACTTC
TRBV5-6	TRBD2	TRBJ2-1	few	CASSRLAGDNEQFF	TGTGCCAGCAGTAGACTAGCGGGGGACAATGAGCAGTTCTTC
TRBV5-6	TRBD1	TRBJ1-1	NA	CASSLQGERAFF	TGTGCCAGCAGCTTACAGGGGGAGCGAGCTTTCTTT
TRBV28	NA	TRBJ1-1	NA	CASSIVGETEAFF	TGTGCCAGCAGTATAGTAGGGGAGACTGAAGCTTTCTTT
TRBV5-4	TRBD2	TRBJ2-7	NA	CASSSGTSGRAGEQYF	TGTGCCAGCAGCTCCGGGACTAGCGGGAGGGCCGGGGAGCAGTACTTC
TRBV28	TRBD1	TRBJ1-1	NA	CASSYRGPEAFF	TGTGCCAGCAGCTACAGGGGTCCTGAAGCTTTCTTT
TRBV18	TRBD1	TRBJ2-1	few	CASSPLQGVQFF	TGTGCCAGCTCACCACTACAGGGGGTACAGTTCTTC
TRBV27	TRBD2	TRBJ2-1	NA	CASSLKSTSGRAADEQFF	TGTGCCAGCAGTTTAAAGTCCACTAGCGGGAGGGCCGCCGATGAGCAGTTCTTC
TRBV7-3	NA	TRBJ2-2	NA	CASSPTSSGELFF	TGTGCCAGCAGCCCTACCTCGAGCGGGGAGCTGTTTTTT
TRBV9	TRBD1	TRBJ2-5	NA	CASSSDRGRETQYF	TGTGCCAGCAGCAGCGACAGGGGGAGGGAGACCCAGTACTTC
TRBV28	NA	TRBJ1-4	NA	CAAKGRRFEKLFF	TGTGCCGCTAAGGGGAGAAGGTTTGAAAAACTGTTTTTT
TRBV10-2	NA	TRBJ2-5	NA	CASSALETQYF	TGCGCCAGCAGTGCCCTCGAGACCCAGTACTTC
TRBV10-3	NA	TRBJ2-6	NA	CAISESRMGSGANVLTF	TGTGCCATCAGTGAGTCGAGGATGGGCTCTGGGGCCAACGTCCTGACTTTC
TRBV30	NA	TRBJ1-3	once	CAWRSDRSGNTIYF	TGTGCCTGGAGATCAGACAGGTCTGGAAACACCATATATTTT
TRBV19	NA	TRBJ2-2	NA	CASSAPGLYNTGELFF	TGTGCCAGTAGCGCACCGGGACTTTATAACACCGGGGAGCTGTTTTTT
TRBV18	NA	TRBJ1-1	NA	CASSPLQGGVNEAFF	TGTGCCAGCTCACCATTGCAGGGAGGGGTAAATGAAGCTTTCTTT
TRBV5-1	NA	TRBJ1-2	NA	CASSYQKGGLGYGYTF	TGCGCCAGCAGCTACCAAAAGGGGGGGCTCGGCTATGGCTACACCTTC
TRBV15	NA	TRBJ2-3	NA	CATSDNTDTQYF	TGTGCCACCAGCGACAACACAGATACGCAGTATTTT
TRBV5-6	NA	TRBJ2-2	NA	CASSLNTGELFF	TGTGCCAGCAGCCTCAACACCGGGGAGCTGTTTTTT
TRBV30	NA	TRBJ2-7	NA	CAWSPSEREQYF	TGTGCCTGGAGTCCCTCTGAGCGCGAGCAGTACTTC
TRBV9	TRBD2	TRBJ2-7	NA	CASSAGLADSYEQYF	TGTGCCAGCAGCGCAGGACTAGCGGACTCCTACGAGCAGTACTTC
TRBV28	NA	TRBJ1-1	NA	CASSLVQSGNTEAFF	TGTGCCAGCAGTTTGGTGCAGAGTGGGAACACTGAAGCTTTCTTT
TRBV5-1	NA	TRBJ2-7	NA	CASRGDILSSYEQYF	TGCGCCAGCAGGGGGGACATCTTGAGCTCCTACGAGCAGTACTTC